The clone carrying this T cell receptor beta chain was seen only a few times. Antigen unknown. The sample comes from a study of T-cell reconstitution after alpha-beta-depleted transplantation in children. Whole-study results and caveats: It was newly produced T cells that mostly accounted for T-cell counts and diversity one year after transplant. There were some patients whose high TCRbeta diversity at day 60 came from surviving recipient T cells and thymic progenitors. Alpha-beta T cells about two months after transplant reportedly derived from several hundred expanded graft clones.

Unique molecular identifiers were incorporated into the prepared TCRbeta library. TCRdb re-derived calls from the PCR reads in MiXCR, one entry per CDR3 protein. This repertoire shows 500,000 to 750,000 distinct CDR3 sequences, 10% to 15% found once; its top ten account for over 2%. The material sequenced was PBMCs, mostly from graft donor cells, taken 360 days after TCRalphabeta/CD19-depleted stem cell transplant. The receptor was isolated from a male patient between 5 and 17 years old who had a stem cell transplant for acute myeloid leukemia, so the T cells may come from the graft donor.

The CDR3 protein is CASSKEDGLAEPYEQYF. DNA for the CDR3: TGTGCCAGCAGCAAAGAAGACGGACTAGCGGAGCCCTACGAGCAGTACTTC. The chain is built from TRBV21-1 and TRBJ2-7; TRBD2 is the table's D call, not checked against the DNA. TRBV21-1 is reported as a pseudogene. CDR3 length: 17 residues.